This TCR beta chain was sequenced in a study of B cell selection in AIRE deficiency (dated 2019 in TCRdb). Some background on the complete study: Researchers compared TCRbeta repertoires of sorted blood CD4+ conventional T cells and regulatory T cells in AIRE-deficient patients with those in healthy controls. The TCR-sequenced cohort comprised roughly 5 AIRE-deficient APECED patients and roughly 5 healthy control donors.

Points on this clone: There is no known antigen for this receptor. The record has no base qualities; no much larger clone is one base away.

CD4+CD25hiCD127low/negative cells were sorted as the regulatory T cell population. Control samples came from healthy donors unrelated to the patients. A FACSAria flow cytometer was used to sort the Tconv and Treg cells intended for TCRbeta sequencing. Sorted cells were collected into 5-ml round-bottom polystyrene tubes, and dry cell pellets were frozen at -80°C before sequencing. The immunoSEQ platform was used to sequence the TCRbeta chain. In the authors' own workflow: Pooled Treg repertoires yielded tens of thousands of distinct TCRbeta sequences from patients and 90,000 to 100,000 from healthy donors. Treg TCRbeta sequences found in two or more individuals were classed as public, and these public Treg TCRbeta sequences were then looked for in Tconv repertoires. Differences between groups were assessed using Mann-Whitney U tests with Bonferroni-Dunn correction in GraphPad Prism 7.03. TCRdb retrieved this table from immuneACCESS and kept in-frame rearrangements only. Not all clones are present; in checked studies, unresolved V genes account for under half, and no reason is known for the remainder. V and J calls plus clone size are reproduced from that table; the DNA served to infer D and trimming. The sample data list around 18,000 clones, and about 93% of these were observed just once. In total, the top ten clones hold about 0.89% of the sample.

General study outcomes and caveats: Only TCRbeta chains were sequenced, and about a third of the Treg sequences shared among healthy donors were also detected in healthy Tconv cells, possibly owing to differing TCRalpha chains. TCRBV gene usage, CDR3 length and TCR diversity in Tconv and Treg cells from AIRE-deficient patients were found to be similar to those in cells from healthy donors. Of under 4,000 shared Treg TCRbeta sequences, 30% to 40% were shared only among healthy donors and over 8% only among patients, suggesting less efficient Treg selection without AIRE. CDR3s were shorter in shared Treg sequences, reflecting a bias toward rearrangements that have few non-templated nucleotide insertions. Roughly a third of the Treg TCRbeta sequences shared among healthy donors turned up in patient Tconv cells, suggesting that Treg-biased clones are diverted into the Tconv compartment.

This sequence was found in a human donor in good health. Sequences were obtained from CD4+CD25+ Tregs sorted from PBMCs.

The CDR3: CASSVTGTFWSGANVLTF. The nucleotide sequence reads TGTGCCAGCAGCGTGACAGGGACTTTTTGGTCTGGGGCCAACGTCCTGACTTTC. The rearrangement joined TRBV28 to TRBJ2-6; the D gene is perhaps TRBD1, on 7 matching bases. At the junction V is shortened by 6 bases and J by 1 base, with 19 bases in between. The CDR3 measures 18 amino acids from cysteine to phenylalanine. Only the CDR3 DNA is retained, 54 bases long and in frame from the first base. CDR1 MDHEN and CDR2 SYDVKM were looked up in the germline V gene.